This note documents a single T cell receptor (beta chain) sequence. The sample belongs to a study of technical replicates of blood from a few donors. Assay: immunoSEQ multiplex PCR; the TCRdb copy retains only in-frame clones and omits some. The sample comprises some 71,000 clones, approximately 96% of which are singletons, and almost 0.3% rests with the top ten. V gave up 4 bases and J gave up 1 base, with 14 bases separating them. The CDR3 loop spans 16 amino acids. Germline loops: CDR1 MNHEY, CDR2 SVGAGI. The origin of this receptor is a human donor in good health. The sequencing sample was made of T cells isolated from PBMCs. The chain joins TRBV6-5 to TRBJ1-5; D is perhaps TRBD1 (6 bases). The CDR3 loop reads CASSSNRDRSNQPQHF. The CDR3 DNA reads as TGTGCCAGCAGTTCGAACAGGGATAGGAGCAATCAGCCCCAGCATTTT.